Listed here is a single T cell receptor (beta chain). Which antigen it targets is not known. The sample holds no much larger clone one base away, and base qualities are not on file. TCR beta CDR3 regions were sequenced from DNA using the immunoSEQ hsTCRbeta Kit. Processing in the source paper ran as follows. The ImmunoSEQ Analyzer was used to analyse the TCR sequencing data. T cell clonality was defined as 1 minus Pielou's evenness computed on productive rearrangements. T cell diversity was measured with the inverse Simpson index on productive templates. T cell density was expressed as TCR beta template counts normalized to usable DNA, with usable DNA estimated by amplifying and sequencing housekeeping genes. TCR metrics were compared across histologic stages using two-sided Kruskal-Wallis tests. TCRdb holds this immuneACCESS table with in-frame rearrangements only. Some clones are missing; in checked studies, unresolved V genes explain under half, and the rest has no known cause. That table furnishes V, J and clone size, whereas the DNA furnished D and trimming. The sample contains 10,000 or so clones, 70% to 90% of them found a single time. Of the sample, roughly 5.5% falls within the top ten clones.

This entry is derived from a study of immune evolution from preneoplasia to lung adenocarcinoma (dated by TCRdb to the early 2020s). Notes on the research overall: No AAH lesions showed HLA loss of heterozygosity, compared with 5.5% to 8% of AIS, around 16% of MIA and 30% to 40% of ADC lesions. Resected precursor lesions (AAH, AIS, MIA) and invasive adenocarcinomas were compared with paired morphologically normal lung tissue. POLYSOLVER was used to infer class I HLA alleles from exome data, and LOHHLA was used to detect allele-specific HLA loss. The overall cohort was made up of more than 40 patients with pulmonary nodules who had surgical resection. The TCR sequencing data were obtained from some 50 patients. It was reported in the study that 105 samples were used for TCR sequencing. The sample size depended on which specimens were available, not on a prior power calculation. The study profiled immune contexture across lung adenocarcinoma precursors and invasive adenocarcinoma using immune gene expression, TCR sequencing and multiplex immunofluorescence. The immune data were integrated with whole exome sequencing and methylation data from the same cohort of nodules. Study-wide findings and limitations: Because every patient came from Japan and China, how well the results apply to Western populations was uncertain. Clonality was highest in normal lung, while later-stage lesions appeared to show lower clonality but higher T cell density and diversity. The highest T cell clonality was observed in KRAS-mutant nodules compared with EGFR-mutant or double wild-type lesions. The findings were based on association rather than direct causation, and larger cohorts with long-term follow-up and longitudinal biopsies were deemed needed. The highest top T cell clone frequencies were observed in normal lung, and a progressive decrease in top T cell clone frequencies appeared to occur from AAH through AIS, MIA and invasive adenocarcinoma.

CDR1 and CDR2 are drawn from the germline V gene (reference sequence): SEHNR, FQNEAQ. V is pared back by 3 bases and J by 5 bases, with 13 bases lying between the germline termini. The CDR3 goes from the cysteine to the phenylalanine over 14 residues. CDR3 DNA only is kept here, 42 bases in frame from base 1. Between 2014 and 2017, the patients underwent resection in either Japan or China. The histologic diagnosis of each case was independently confirmed on H&E slides by two lung cancer pathologists. To enrich premalignant or tumor cells for nucleic acid extraction, macro-dissection was performed after pathologic assessment. The AllPrep DNA/RNA FFPE Kit was used to isolate DNA from FFPE tissue.

The chain couples TRBV7-9 to TRBJ2-5, with TRBD1 as a weak D call on 6 bases. Sequencing used FFPE minimally invasive lung adenocarcinoma tissue. The sample's cell subset or site label, in plain terms: micro-invasive lung adenocarcinoma (MIA). The source of this sequence is a person between 70 and 80 years old with lung adenocarcinoma. The nucleotides are TGTGCCAGCAGCTTCCAGGACAGCATTGAGACCCAGTACTTC. It is translated as CASSFQDSIETQYF.